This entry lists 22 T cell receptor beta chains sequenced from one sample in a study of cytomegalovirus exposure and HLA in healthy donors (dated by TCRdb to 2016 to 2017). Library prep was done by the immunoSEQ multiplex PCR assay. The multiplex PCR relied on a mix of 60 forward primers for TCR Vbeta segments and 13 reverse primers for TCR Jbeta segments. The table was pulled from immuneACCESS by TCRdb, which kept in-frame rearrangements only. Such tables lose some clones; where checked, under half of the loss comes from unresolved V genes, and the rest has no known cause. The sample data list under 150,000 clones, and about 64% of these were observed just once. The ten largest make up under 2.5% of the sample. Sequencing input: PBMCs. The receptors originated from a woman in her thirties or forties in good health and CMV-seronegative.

The CDR3 protein is CASSQVLAGSSYEQYF. Written as DNA, the CDR3 is TGTGCCAGCAGCCAGGTCCTAGCGGGGTCATCCTACGAGCAGTACTTC. The gene calls are TRBV4-2 and TRBJ2-7; TRBD2 matches at 9 bases. Germline V gene sequence: CDR1 LGHNA, CDR2 YNFKEQ. There are 16 residues in the CDR3. The V segment lost 3 bases and the J segment 1 base; nucleotides outside the gene matches: 7.

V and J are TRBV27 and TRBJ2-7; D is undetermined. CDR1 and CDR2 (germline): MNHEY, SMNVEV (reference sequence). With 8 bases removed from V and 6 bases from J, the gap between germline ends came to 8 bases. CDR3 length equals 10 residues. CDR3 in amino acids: CASEWAEQYF. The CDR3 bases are TGTGCCAGCGAATGGGCCGAGCAGTACTTC.

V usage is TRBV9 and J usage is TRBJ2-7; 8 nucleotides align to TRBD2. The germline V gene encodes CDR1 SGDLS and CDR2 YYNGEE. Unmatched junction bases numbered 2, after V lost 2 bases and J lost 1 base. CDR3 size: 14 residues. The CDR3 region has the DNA TGTGCCAGCAGCGTGGGACTAGGGTCCTACGAGCAGTACTTC. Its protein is CASSVGLGSYEQYF.

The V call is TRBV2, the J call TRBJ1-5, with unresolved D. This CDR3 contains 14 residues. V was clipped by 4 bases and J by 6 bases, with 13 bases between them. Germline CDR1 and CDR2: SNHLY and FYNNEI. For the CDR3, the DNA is TGTGCCAGCAGTGGGACTCTCGCAGGTCAGCCCCAGCATTTT. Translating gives CASSGTLAGQPQHF.

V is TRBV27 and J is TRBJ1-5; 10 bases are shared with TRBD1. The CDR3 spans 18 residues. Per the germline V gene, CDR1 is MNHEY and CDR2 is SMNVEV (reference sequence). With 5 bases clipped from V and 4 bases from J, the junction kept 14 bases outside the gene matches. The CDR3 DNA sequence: TGTGCCAGCAGTCCCCTCGGGACAGGGGTCCTGAGAAATCAGCCCCAGCATTTT. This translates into CASSPLGTGVLRNQPQHF.

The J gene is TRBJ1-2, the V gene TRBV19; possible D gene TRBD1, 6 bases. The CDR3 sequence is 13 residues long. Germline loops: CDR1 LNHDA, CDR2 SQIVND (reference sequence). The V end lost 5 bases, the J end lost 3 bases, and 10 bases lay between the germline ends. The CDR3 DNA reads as TGTGCCAGTAGTCCGGCAGGGGACTATGGCTACACCTTC. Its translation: CASSPAGDYGYTF.

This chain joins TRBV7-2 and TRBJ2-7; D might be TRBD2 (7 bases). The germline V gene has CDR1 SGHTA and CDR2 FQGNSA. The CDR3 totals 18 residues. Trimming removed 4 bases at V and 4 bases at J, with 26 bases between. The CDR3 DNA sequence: TGTGCCAGCAGCTCCTGGATGAGAGTAGGGGGAGGGGGATACGAGCAGTACTTC. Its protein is CASSSWMRVGGGGYEQYF.

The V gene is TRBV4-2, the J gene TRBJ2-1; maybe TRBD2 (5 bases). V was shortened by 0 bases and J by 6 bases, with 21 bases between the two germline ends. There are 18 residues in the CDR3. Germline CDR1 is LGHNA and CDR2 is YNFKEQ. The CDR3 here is CASSQDLSPSWGANEQFF. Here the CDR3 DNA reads TGTGCCAGCAGCCAAGACCTATCTCCGTCCTGGGGAGCCAATGAGCAGTTCTTC.

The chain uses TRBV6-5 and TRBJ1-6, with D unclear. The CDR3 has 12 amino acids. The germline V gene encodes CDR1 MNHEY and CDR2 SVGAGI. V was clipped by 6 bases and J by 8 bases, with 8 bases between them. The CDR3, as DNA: TGTGCCAGCAGAGATGGCTATTCACCCCTCCACTTT. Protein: CASRDGYSPLHF.

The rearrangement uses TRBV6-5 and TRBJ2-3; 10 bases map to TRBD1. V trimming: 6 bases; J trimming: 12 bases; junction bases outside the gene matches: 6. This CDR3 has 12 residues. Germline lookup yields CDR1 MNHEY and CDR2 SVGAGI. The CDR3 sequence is CASSSDRGIQYF. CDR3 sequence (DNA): TGTGCCAGCAGCTCGGACAGGGGGATACAGTATTTT.

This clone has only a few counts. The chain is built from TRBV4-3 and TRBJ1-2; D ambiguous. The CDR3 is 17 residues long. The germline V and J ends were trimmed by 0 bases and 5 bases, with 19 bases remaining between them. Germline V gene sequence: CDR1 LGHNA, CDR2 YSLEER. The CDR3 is CASSQDKSFFPVYGYTF. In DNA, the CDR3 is TGCGCCAGCAGCCAAGATAAATCGTTTTTTCCAGTGTATGGCTACACCTTC.

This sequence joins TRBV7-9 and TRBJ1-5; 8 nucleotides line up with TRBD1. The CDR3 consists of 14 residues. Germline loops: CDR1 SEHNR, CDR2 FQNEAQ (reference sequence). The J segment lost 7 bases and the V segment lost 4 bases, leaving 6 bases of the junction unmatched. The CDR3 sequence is CASSSDRGPQPQHF. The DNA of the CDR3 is TGTGCCAGCAGCTCCGACAGGGGCCCACAGCCCCAGCATTTT.

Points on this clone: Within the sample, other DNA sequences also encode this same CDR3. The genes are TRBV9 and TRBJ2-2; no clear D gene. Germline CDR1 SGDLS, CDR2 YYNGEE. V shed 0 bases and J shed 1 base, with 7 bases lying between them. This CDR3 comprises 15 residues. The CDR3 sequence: CASSVETGNTGELFF. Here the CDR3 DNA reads TGTGCCAGCAGCGTAGAGACTGGGAACACCGGGGAGCTGTTTTTT.

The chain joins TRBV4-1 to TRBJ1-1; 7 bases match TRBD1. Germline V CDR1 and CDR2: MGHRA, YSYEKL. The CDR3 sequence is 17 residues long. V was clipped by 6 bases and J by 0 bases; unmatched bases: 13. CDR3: CASSLSQTGQMNTEAFF. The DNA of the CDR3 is TGCGCCAGCAGTCTCTCTCAGACGGGACAGATGAACACTGAAGCTTTCTTT.

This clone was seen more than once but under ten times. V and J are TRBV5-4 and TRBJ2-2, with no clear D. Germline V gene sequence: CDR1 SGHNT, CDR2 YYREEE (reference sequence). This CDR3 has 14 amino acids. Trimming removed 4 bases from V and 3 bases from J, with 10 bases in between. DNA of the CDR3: TGTGCCAGCAGCCCCGCTACCCACACCGGGGAGCTGTTTTTT. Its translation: CASSPATHTGELFF.

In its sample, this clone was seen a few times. The CDR3 is CASSPRGSYGYTF. The DNA for the CDR3 is TGTGCCAGCAGCCCTCGGGGGAGCTATGGCTACACCTTC. The chain recombines TRBV7-8 with TRBJ1-2, with D possibly TRBD1 on 5 matching bases. The CDR3 has 13 amino acids. The V and J ends lost 5 bases and 4 bases respectively, with 11 bases between them. Germline V gene data show CDR1 as SGHVS and CDR2 as FQNEAQ. Full variable domain (missing parts from reference TRBV7-8 and TRBJ1-2): GAGVSQSPRYKVAKRGQDVALRCDPISGHVSLFWYQQALGQGPEFLTYFQNEAQLDKSGLPSDRFFAERPEGSVSTLKIQRTQQEDSAVYLCASSPRGSYGYTFGSGTRLTVV.

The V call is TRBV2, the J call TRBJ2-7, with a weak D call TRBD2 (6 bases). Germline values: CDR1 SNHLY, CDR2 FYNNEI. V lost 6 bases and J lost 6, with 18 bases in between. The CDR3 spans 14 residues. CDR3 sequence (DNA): TGTGCCAGCAGCCCGGGAGCACACCAACCCGAGCAGTACTTC. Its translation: CASSPGAHQPEQYF.

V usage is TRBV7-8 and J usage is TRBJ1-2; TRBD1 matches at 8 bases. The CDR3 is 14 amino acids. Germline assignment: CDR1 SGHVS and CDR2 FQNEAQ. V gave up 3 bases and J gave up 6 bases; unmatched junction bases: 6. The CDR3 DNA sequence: TGTGCCAGCAGCTTTCAGACAGGGGCGCATGGCTACACCTTC. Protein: CASSFQTGAHGYTF. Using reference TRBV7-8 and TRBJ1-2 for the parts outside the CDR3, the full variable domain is GAGVSQSPRYKVAKRGQDVALRCDPISGHVSLFWYQQALGQGPEFLTYFQNEAQLDKSGLPSDRFFAERPEGSVSTLKIQRTQQEDSAVYLCASSFQTGAHGYTFGSGTRLTVV.

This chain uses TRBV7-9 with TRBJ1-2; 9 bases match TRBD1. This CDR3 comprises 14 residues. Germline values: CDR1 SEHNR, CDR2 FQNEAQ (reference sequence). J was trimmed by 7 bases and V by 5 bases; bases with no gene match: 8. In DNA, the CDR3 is TGTGCCAGCAGCGCGGACAGGGGCGGGGGTGGCTACACCTTC. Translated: CASSADRGGGGYTF.

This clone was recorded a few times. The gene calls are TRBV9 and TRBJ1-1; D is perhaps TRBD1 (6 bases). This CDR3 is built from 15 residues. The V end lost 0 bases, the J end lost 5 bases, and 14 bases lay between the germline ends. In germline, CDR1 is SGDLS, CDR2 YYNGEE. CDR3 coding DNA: TGTGCCAGCAGCGTAGGGGTACAGGGAAATACTGAAGCTTTCTTT. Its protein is CASSVGVQGNTEAFF.

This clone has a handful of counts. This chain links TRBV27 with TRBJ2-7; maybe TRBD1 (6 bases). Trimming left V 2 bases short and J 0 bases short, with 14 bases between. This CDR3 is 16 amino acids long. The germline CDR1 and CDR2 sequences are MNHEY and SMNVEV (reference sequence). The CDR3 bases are TGTGCCAGCAGTTTAAGAGGCCTCAGGGGCTCCTACGAGCAGTACTTC. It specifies CASSLRGLRGSYEQYF.

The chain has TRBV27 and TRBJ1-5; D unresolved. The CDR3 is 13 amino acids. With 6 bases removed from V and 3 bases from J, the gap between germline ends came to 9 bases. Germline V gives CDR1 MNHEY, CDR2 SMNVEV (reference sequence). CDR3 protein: CASSLQVNQPQHF. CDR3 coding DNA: TGTGCCAGCAGCTTGCAGGTCAATCAGCCCCAGCATTTT.